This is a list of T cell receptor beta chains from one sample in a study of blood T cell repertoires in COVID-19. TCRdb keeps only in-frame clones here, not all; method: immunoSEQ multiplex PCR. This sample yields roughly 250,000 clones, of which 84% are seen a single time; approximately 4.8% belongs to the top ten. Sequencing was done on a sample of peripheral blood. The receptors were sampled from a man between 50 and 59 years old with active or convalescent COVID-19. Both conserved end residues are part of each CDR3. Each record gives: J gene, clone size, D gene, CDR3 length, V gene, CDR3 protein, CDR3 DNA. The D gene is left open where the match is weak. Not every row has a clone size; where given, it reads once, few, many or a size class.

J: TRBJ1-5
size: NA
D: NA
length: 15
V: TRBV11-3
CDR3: CASSSAWGGGQPQHF
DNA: TGTGCCAGCAGCTCCGCTTGGGGGGGAGGGCAGCCCCAGCATTTT

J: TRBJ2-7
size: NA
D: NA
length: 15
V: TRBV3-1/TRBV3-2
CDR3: CASSQGVLPSYEQYF
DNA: TGTGCCAGCAGCCAAGGAGTGCTTCCCTCCTACGAGCAGTACTTC

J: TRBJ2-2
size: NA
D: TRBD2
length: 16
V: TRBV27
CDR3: CASSFYGTSNTGELFF
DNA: TGTGCCAGCAGTTTTTATGGGACTAGTAACACCGGGGAGCTGTTTTTT

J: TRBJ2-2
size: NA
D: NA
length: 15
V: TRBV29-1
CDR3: CSVEVGGLSTGELFF
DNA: TGCAGCGTTGAGGTGGGGGGGCTGAGCACCGGGGAGCTGTTTTTT

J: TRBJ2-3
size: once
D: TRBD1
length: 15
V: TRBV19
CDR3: CASSITGGRTDTQYF
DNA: TGTGCCAGTAGTATTACAGGGGGACGCACAGATACGCAGTATTTT

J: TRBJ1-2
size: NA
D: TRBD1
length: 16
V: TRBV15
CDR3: CATRAGQGAGNYGYTF
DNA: TGTGCCACCAGAGCGGGACAGGGGGCGGGTAACTATGGCTACACCTTC

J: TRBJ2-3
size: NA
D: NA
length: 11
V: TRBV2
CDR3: CASRAYDTQYF
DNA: TGTGCCAGCAGAGCCTATGATACGCAGTATTTT

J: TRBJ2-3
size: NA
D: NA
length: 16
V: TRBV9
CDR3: CASSPHTGFGTDTQYF
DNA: TGTGCCAGCAGCCCTCATACCGGTTTCGGCACAGATACGCAGTATTTT

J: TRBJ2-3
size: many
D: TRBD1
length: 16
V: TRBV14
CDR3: CASSRLQTGGTDTQYF
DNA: TGTGCCAGCAGCCGACTGCAGACAGGGGGCACAGATACGCAGTATTTT

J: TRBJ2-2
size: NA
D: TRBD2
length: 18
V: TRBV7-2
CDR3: CASSFDVTSGGAYGELFF
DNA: TGTGCCAGCAGCTTTGACGTGACTAGCGGGGGGGCTTACGGGGAGCTGTTTTTT

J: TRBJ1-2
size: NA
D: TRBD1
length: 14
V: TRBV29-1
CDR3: CSVLGDRGGYGYTF
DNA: TGCAGCGTCCTAGGGGACAGGGGAGGGTATGGCTACACCTTC

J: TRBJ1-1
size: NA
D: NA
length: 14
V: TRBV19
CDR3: CASGFGGIRTEAFF
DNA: TGTGCCAGTGGGTTTGGGGGGATTAGAACTGAAGCTTTCTTT

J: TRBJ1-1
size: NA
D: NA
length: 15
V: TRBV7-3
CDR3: CASSPESTGNTEAFF
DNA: TGTGCCAGCAGCCCCGAATCGACGGGGAACACTGAAGCTTTCTTT

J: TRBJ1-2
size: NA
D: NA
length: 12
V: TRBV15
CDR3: CATNTGSYGYTF
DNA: TGTGCCACCAATACGGGGAGTTATGGCTACACCTTC

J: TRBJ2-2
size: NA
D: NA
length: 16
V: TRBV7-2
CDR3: CASSLQLLGATGELFF
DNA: TGTGCCAGCAGCTTGCAGCTACTGGGGGCCACCGGGGAGCTGTTTTTT

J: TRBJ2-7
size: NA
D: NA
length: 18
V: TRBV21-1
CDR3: CASSLLPMQRLHVGEQYF
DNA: TGTGCCAGCAGCTTACTACCCATGCAGAGACTCCACGTAGGCGAGCAGTACTTC

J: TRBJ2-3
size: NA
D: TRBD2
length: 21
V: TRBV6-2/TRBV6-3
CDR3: CASSSEPLGIAGGSDTDTQYF
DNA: TGTGCCAGCAGTTCCGAACCCCTCGGGATAGCGGGGGGTTCTGACACAGATACGCAGTATTTT

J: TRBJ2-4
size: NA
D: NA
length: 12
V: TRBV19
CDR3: CASSTAKNIQYF
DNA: TGTGCCAGTAGTACGGCCAAAAACATTCAGTACTTC

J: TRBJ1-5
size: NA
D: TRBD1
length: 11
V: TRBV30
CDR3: CRGTGVQPQHF
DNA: TGTCGCGGGACAGGGGTTCAGCCCCAGCATTTT

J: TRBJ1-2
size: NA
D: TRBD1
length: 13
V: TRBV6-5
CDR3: CASRRDRGYGYTF
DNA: TGTGCCAGCAGAAGGGACAGGGGATATGGCTACACCTTC

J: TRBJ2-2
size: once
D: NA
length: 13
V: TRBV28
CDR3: CASWGPNTGELFF
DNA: TGTGCCAGCTGGGGCCCTAACACCGGGGAGCTGTTTTTT

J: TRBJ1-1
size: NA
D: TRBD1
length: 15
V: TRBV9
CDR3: CASSPRQGEYTEAFF
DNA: TGTGCCAGCAGCCCCCGACAGGGAGAGTACACTGAAGCTTTCTTT

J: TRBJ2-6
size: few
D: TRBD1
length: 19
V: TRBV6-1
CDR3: CASSEHGTGNLGGANVLTF
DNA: TGTGCCAGCAGTGAACATGGGACAGGGAATTTGGGTGGGGCCAACGTCCTGACTTTC

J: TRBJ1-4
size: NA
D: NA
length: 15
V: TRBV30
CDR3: CAWSPLGSGNEKLFF
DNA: TGTGCCTGGAGTCCCCTCGGGTCTGGAAATGAAAAACTGTTTTTT

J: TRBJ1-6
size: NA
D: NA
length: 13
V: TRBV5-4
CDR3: CASSPDSNSPLHF
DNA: TGTGCCAGCAGCCCGGACTCAAATTCACCCCTCCACTTT

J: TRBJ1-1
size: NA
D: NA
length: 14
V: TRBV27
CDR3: CASSFGGTNTEAFF
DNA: TGTGCCAGCAGTTTTGGGGGCACGAACACTGAAGCTTTCTTT

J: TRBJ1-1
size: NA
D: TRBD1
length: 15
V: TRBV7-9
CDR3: CASSPTGGVDDEAFF
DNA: TGTGCCAGCAGCCCGACAGGGGGGGTTGATGATGAAGCTTTCTTT

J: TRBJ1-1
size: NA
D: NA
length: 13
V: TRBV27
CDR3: CASSRGDWNEAFF
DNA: TGTGCCAGCTCCCGGGGGGATTGGAATGAAGCTTTCTTT

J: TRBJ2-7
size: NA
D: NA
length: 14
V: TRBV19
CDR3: CASSAGQSPAGQYF
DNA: TGTGCCAGTTCCGCTGGACAGTCCCCTGCTGGGCAGTACTTC

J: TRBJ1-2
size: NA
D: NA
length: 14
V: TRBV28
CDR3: CASSYRGGNYGYTF
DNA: TGTGCCAGCAGTTACCGGGGAGGGAACTATGGCTACACCTTC

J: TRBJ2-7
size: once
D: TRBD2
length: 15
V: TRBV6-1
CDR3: CASSEVAGGIYEQYF
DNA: TGTGCCAGCAGTGAAGTCGCGGGGGGGATCTACGAGCAGTACTTC

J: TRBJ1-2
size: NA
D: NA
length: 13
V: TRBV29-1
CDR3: CSVEGGTNYGYTF
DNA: TGCAGCGTTGAAGGAGGCACTAACTATGGCTACACCTTC

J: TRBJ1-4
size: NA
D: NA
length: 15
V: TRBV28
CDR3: CASSLSGATNEKLFF
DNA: TGTGCCAGCAGTTTATCGGGGGCAACTAATGAAAAACTGTTTTTT

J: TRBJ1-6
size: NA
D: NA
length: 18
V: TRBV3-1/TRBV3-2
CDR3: CASSQKGGVCGINSPLHF
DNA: TGTGCCAGCAGCCAAAAGGGCGGGGTCTGCGGAATTAATTCACCCCTCCACTTT

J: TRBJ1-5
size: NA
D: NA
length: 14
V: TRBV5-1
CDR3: CASSTDSPNQPQHF
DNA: TGCGCCAGCAGCACTGACAGCCCCAATCAGCCCCAGCATTTT

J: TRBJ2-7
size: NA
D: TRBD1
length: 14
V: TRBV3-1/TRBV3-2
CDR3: CASSQRGTGGEQYF
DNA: TGTGCCAGCAGCCAGCGCGGGACAGGGGGTGAGCAGTACTTC

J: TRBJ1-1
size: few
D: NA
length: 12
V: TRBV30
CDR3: CAWMGGRAEAFF
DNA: TGTGCCTGGATGGGGGGAAGGGCCGAAGCTTTCTTT

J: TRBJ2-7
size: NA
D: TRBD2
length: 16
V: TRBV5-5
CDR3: CASSLIRGGNPGEQYF
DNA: TGTGCCAGCAGCTTGATCCGGGGGGGCAATCCCGGCGAGCAGTACTTC

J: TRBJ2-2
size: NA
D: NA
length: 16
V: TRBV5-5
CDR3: CASSFGRGQPTGELFF
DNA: TGTGCCAGCAGCTTTGGGCGGGGGCAACCCACCGGGGAGCTGTTTTTT

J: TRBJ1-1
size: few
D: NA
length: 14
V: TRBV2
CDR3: CASSLTRGNTEAFF
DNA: TGTGCCAGCAGCCTCACACGGGGAAACACTGAAGCTTTCTTT

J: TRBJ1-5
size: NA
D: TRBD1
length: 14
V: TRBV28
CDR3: CASSSGQGNQPQHF
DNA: TGTGCCAGCAGTTCCGGACAGGGCAATCAGCCCCAGCATTTT

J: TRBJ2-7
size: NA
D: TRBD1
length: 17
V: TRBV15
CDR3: CATSREAPRDRGLEQYF
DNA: TGTGCCACCAGCAGAGAAGCTCCCAGAGACAGGGGACTCGAGCAGTACTTC

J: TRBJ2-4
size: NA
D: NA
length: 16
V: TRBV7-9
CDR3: CASSLGTGLAKNIQYF
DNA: TGTGCCAGCAGCTTAGGAACGGGACTAGCCAAAAACATTCAGTACTTC

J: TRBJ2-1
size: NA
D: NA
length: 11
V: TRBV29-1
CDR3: CSVGEGYEQFF
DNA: TGCAGCGTTGGAGAGGGCTATGAGCAGTTCTTC

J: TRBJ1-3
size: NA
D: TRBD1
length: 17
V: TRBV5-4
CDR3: CASSSGTGLFSGNTIYF
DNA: TGTGCCAGCAGCTCCGGGACAGGATTGTTCTCTGGAAACACCATATATTTT

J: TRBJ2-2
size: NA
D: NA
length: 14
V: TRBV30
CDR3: CAWKGPQGTGELFF
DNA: TGTGCCTGGAAAGGACCCCAGGGCACCGGGGAGCTGTTTTTT

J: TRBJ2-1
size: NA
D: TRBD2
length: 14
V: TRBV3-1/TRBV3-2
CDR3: CASSREGRNNEQFF
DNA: TGTGCCAGCAGCCGGGAGGGGCGGAACAATGAGCAGTTCTTC

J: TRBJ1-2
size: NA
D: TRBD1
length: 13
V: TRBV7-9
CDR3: CASSTQGNYGYTF
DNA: TGTGCCAGCAGCACACAGGGGAACTATGGCTACACCTTC

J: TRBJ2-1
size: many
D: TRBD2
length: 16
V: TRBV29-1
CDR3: CSVEDEGTSGGNEQFF
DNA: TGCAGCGTTGAAGACGAGGGGACTAGCGGGGGGAATGAGCAGTTCTTC